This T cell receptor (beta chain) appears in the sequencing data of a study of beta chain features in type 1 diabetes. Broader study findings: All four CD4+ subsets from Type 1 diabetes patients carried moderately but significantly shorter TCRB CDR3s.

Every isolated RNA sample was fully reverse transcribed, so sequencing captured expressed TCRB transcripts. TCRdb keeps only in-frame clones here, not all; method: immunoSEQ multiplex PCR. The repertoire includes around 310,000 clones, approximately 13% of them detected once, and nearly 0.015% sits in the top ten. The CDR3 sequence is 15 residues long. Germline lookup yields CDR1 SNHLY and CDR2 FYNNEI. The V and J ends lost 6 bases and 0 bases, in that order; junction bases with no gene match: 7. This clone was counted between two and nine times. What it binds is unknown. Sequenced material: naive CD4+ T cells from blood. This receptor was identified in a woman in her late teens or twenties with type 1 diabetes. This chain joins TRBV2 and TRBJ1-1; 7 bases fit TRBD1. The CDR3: CASRLQGTMNTEAFF. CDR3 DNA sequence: TGTGCCAGCAGACTACAGGGGACCATGAACACTGAAGCTTTCTTT.